The clone carrying this TCR beta chain was observed a handful of times. Its specificity is not known. This entry comes from a study of T cells after posttransplantation cyclophosphamide. General study findings and limits: Recipient CMV seropositivity and CMV reactivation strongly tracked TRB clonality. Skin or GI-infiltrating T cells shared few TRB sequences with blood. Later post-transplant blood repertoires were often dominated by donor CD8+ memory clones.

Sequencing used immunoSEQ multiplex PCR; TCRdb keeps in-frame clones, though not all of them. Altogether 20,000 to 30,000 clones were found in the sample, and no singletons occur. The ends lost 1 base at V and 5 bases at J; junction bases unmatched: 7. CDR3 length equals 16 residues. Germline V gives CDR1 SGHTA, CDR2 FQGNSA. This TCR was sampled from a woman between 45 and 60 years old in good health, CMV-negative, and a related stem cell transplant donor. The rearrangement links TRBV7-2 to TRBJ2-3; 9 bases match TRBD2. Sample: PBMCs. This CDR3 is CASSLGRGGLGDTQYF. In DNA, the CDR3 is TGTGCCAGCAGCTTAGGGCGGGGGGGCCTGGGAGATACGCAGTATTTT. Drawing the rest from reference TRBV7-2 and TRBJ2-3, the complete variable domain is GAGVSQSPSNKVTEKGKDVELRCDPISGHTALYWYRQSLGQGLEFLIYFQGNSAPDKSGLPSDRFSAERTGGSVSTLTIQRTQQEDSAVYLCASSLGRGGLGDTQYFGPGTRLTVL.